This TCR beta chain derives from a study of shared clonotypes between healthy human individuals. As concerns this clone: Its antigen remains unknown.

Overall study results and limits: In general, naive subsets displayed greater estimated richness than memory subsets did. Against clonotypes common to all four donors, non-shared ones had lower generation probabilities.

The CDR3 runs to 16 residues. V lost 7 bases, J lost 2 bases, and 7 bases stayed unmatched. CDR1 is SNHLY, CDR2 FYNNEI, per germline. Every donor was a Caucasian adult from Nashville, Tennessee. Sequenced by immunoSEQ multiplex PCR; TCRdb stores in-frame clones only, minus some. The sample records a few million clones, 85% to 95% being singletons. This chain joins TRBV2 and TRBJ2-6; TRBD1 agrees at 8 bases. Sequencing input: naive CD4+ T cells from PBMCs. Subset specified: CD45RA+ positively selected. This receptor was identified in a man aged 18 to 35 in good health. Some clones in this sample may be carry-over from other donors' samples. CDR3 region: CASTLDRGPGANVLTF. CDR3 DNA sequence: TGTGCCAGCACCCTAGACAGGGGCCCTGGGGCCAACGTCCTGACTTTC. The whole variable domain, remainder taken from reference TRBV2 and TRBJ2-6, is EPEVTQTPSHQVTQMGQEVILRCVPISNHLYFYWYRQILGQKVEFLVSFYNNEISEKSEIFDDQFSVERPDGSNFTLKIRSTKLEDSAMYFCASTLDRGPGANVLTFGAGSRLTVL.